This entry features one TCR beta chain sequence. J was trimmed by 7 bases and V by 6 bases; bases with no gene match: 6. The germline V gene encodes CDR1 MDHEN and CDR2 SYDVKM. The CDR3 has 13 residues. TCRdb's table, derived via immunoSEQ multiplex PCR, lists solely in-frame clones and lacks some. The sample includes roughly 330,000 clones, 87% of them seen just once. This sample was included in a study of blood T cell repertoires in COVID-19. The wider study: Researchers got acute and convalescent COVID-19 samples from the United States, Italy and Spain.

This clonotype was sampled from a man younger than 45 with COVID-19, enrolled during active disease. Sequenced material: peripheral blood. V gene TRBV28 combines with J gene TRBJ1-5; 7 nucleotides align to TRBD1. The CDR3 DNA follows: TGTGCCAGCAGGGGCAGGGGGAGACAGCCCCAGCATTTT. Its protein product is CASRGRGRQPQHF.